This TCR beta chain originates from a study of OX40 agonist ivuxolimab in advanced cancers. Study as a whole: Partial responses were achieved by three patients, one with hepatocellular carcinoma and two with cutaneous melanoma.

Regarding the study as a whole: In general, CD8+ T cells held more expanded clones than CD4+ did, on average.

Note on this clone: As yet, its antigen is unknown.

Method: immunoSEQ multiplex PCR; TCRdb's copy keeps in-frame clones and lacks some. The sample consists of 70,000 to 85,000 clones, roughly 82% of them appearing once. CDR1 and CDR2 (germline): MNHNS, SASEGT. The CDR3 covers 19 residues. Between the trimmed V and J ends, which lost 1 base and 6 bases, there was a span of 27 bases. This TCR was sampled from an adult with an advanced solid tumor such as melanoma, head and neck, liver or kidney cancer. The chain couples TRBV6-1 to TRBJ1-1; D not resolved. This material consisted of CD4+ or CD8+ T cells sorted from blood, taken in a trial of the OX40 agonist ivuxolimab. The CDR3: CASSEGIRGITSIYAEAFF. The DNA of the CDR3 is TGTGCCAGCAGTGAAGGGATAAGAGGGATCACGTCGATCTATGCTGAAGCTTTCTTT.